This T cell receptor beta chain was captured in a study of cytomegalovirus exposure and HLA in healthy donors. The germline V gene has CDR1 SGHDN and CDR2 FVKESK. The CDR3 consists of 16 residues. V lost 1 base and J 0 bases, leaving 10 bases between the germline ends. Concerning this clone: The antigen is not known.

PCR amplification relied on 60 Vbeta primers (plus 13 Jbeta primers). Study processing details: Later reanalysis found about 78 million unique TCR beta chains, 9 million to 12 million of them shared. Here immunoSEQ multiplex PCR was the method, and the copy in TCRdb shows in-frame clones only, minus some. The V and J calls and clone size come from that table; D and trimming were worked out from the DNA. The data hold fewer than 150,000 clones, with around 80% observed a single time. Broader study findings: The authors later found TCR association rates varying by HLA locus, with DRB1 most and HLA-C fewest. Among the most significant clusters, several appeared linked to common viral pathogens in a later analysis.

The chain employs TRBV14 and TRBJ2-4; D is possibly TRBD2 (5 bases). Sequencing was done on a sample of PBMCs. The clonotype comes from a man aged 35-49 years in good health and CMV-seropositive. The CDR3 region has the DNA TGTGCCAGCAGCCAAGGAATAGCGATAGCCAAAAACATTCAGTACTTC. As protein: CASSQGIAIAKNIQYF.